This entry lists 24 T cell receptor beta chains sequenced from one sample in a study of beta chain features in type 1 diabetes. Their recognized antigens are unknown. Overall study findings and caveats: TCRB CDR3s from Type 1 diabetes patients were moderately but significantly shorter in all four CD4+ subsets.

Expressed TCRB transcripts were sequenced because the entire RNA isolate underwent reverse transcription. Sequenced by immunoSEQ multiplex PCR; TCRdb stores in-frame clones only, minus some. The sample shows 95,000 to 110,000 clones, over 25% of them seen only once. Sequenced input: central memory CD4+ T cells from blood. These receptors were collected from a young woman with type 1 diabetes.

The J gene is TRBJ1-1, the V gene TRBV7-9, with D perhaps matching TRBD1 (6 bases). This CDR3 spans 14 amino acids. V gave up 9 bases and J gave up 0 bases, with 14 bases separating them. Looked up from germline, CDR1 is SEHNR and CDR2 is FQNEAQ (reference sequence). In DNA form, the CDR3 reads TGTGCCAGTGAACCAGGGGTTTTGAACACTGAAGCTTTCTTT. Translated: CASEPGVLNTEAFF.

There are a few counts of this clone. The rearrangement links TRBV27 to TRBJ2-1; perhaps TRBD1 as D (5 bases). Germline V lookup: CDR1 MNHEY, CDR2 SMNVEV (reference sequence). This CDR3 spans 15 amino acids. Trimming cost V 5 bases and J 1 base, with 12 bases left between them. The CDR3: CASSGIGASYNEQFF. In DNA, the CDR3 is TGTGCCAGCAGTGGGATAGGGGCATCCTACAATGAGCAGTTCTTC.

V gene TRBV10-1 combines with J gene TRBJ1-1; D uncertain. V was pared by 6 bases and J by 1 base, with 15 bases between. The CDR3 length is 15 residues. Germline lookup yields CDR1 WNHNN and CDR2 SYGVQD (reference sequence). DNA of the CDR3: TGCGCCAGCAGCGACATCAGAGAGGGGAACACTGAAGCTTTCTTT. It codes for CASSDIREGNTEAFF.

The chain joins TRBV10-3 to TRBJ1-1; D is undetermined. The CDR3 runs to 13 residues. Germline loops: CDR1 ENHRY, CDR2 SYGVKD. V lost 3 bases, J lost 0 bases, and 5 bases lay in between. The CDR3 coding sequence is TGTGCCATCAGTGAACTGATGAACACTGAAGCTTTCTTT. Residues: CAISELMNTEAFF.

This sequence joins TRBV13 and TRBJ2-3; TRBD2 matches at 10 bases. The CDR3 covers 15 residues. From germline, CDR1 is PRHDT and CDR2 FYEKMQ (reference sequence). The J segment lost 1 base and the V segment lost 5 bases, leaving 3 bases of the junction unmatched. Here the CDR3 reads CASSPAGGGTDTQYF. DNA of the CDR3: TGTGCCAGCAGCCCAGCGGGAGGGGGCACAGATACGCAGTATTTT.

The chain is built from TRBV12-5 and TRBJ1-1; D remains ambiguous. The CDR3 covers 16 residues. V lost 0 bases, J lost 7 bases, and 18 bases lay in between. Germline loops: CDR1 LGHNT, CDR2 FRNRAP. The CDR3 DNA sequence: TGTGCTAGTGGTTTGGTACTCGGGCGGTCTCGGGATGAAGCTTTCTTT. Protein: CASGLVLGRSRDEAFF. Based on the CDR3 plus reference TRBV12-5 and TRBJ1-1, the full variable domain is DARVTQTPRHKVTEMGQEVTMRCQPILGHNTVFWYRQTMMQGLELLAYFRNRAPLDDSGMPKDRFSAEMPDATLATLKIQPSEPRDSAVYFCASGLVLGRSRDEAFFGQGTRLTVV.

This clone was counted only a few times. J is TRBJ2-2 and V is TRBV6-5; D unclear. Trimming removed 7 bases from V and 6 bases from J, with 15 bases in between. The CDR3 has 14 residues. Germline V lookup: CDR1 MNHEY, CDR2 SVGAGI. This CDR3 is CASTGQRRSGELFF. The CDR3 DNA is TGTGCCAGCACGGGTCAGAGGAGATCCGGGGAGCTGTTTTTT.

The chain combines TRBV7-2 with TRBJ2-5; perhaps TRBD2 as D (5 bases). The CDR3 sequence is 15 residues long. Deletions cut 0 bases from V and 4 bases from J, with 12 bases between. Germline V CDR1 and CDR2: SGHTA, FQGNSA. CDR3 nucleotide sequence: TGTGCCAGCAGCTTAGCAGGAGGTGGACCAGAGACCCAGTACTTC. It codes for CASSLAGGGPETQYF.

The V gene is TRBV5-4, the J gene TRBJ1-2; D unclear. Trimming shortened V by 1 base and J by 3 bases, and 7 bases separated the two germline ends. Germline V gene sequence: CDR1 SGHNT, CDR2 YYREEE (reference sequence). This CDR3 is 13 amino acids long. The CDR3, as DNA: TGTGCCAGCAGCTTGCAGGCGTACTATGGCTACACCTTC. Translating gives CASSLQAYYGYTF.

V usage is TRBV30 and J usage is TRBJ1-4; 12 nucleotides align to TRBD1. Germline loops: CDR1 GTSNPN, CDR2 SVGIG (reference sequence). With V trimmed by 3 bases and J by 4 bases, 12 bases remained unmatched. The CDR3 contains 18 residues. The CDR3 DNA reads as TGTGCCTGGAGGTCTTACCGGGACAGGGGGCGCGGTAATGAAAAACTGTTTTTT. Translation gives CAWRSYRDRGRGNEKLFF.

The CDR3 bases are TGTGCCAGCAGCTTAACCAGGGACAAGGGCTACACCTTC. As protein: CASSLTRDKGYTF. The rearrangement links TRBV7-2 to TRBJ1-2; D may be TRBD1 (6 bases). The CDR3 length is 13 residues. Between the trimmed V and J ends, which lost 2 bases and 8 bases, there was a span of 12 bases. Germline-derived CDR1 and CDR2 are SGHTA and FQGNSA.

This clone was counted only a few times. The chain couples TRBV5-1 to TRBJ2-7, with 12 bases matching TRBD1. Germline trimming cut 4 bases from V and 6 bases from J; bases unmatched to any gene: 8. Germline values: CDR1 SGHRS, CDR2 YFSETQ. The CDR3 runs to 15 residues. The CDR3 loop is CASSPGGQGAGEQYF. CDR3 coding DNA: TGCGCCAGCAGCCCGGGGGGACAGGGGGCGGGCGAGCAGTACTTC.

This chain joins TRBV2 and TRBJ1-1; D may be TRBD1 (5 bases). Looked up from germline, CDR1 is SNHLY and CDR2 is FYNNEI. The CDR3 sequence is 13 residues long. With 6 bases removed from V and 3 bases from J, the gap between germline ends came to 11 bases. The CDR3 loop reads CASRTGVDTEAFF. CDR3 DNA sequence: TGTGCCAGCAGAACAGGTGTGGACACTGAAGCTTTCTTT.

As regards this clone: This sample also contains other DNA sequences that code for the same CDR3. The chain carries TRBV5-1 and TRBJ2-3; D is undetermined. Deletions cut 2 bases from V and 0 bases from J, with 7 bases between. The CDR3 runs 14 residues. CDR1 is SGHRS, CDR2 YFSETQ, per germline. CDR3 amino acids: CASSFRSSTDTQYF. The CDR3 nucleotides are TGCGCCAGCAGCTTTCGGTCCAGCACAGATACGCAGTATTTT.

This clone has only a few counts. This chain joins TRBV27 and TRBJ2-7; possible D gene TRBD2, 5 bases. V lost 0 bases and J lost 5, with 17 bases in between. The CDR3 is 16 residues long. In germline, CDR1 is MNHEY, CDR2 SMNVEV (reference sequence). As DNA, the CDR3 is TGTGCCAGCAGTTTATCGGGGTTTAAGGGAGCCCACGAGCAGTACTTC. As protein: CASSLSGFKGAHEQYF.

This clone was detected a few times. CDR3 in DNA: TGTGCCACCCTGGGTAGACAGGTCCTGAACACCGGGGAGCTGTTTTTT. Its protein product is CATLGRQVLNTGELFF. The rearrangement links TRBV19 to TRBJ2-2, with a tentative D call TRBD1 (6 bases). Germline CDR1 reads LNHDA; CDR2 reads SQIVND (reference sequence). Trimming removed 10 bases at V and 1 base at J, with 19 bases between. CDR3 length equals 16 residues.

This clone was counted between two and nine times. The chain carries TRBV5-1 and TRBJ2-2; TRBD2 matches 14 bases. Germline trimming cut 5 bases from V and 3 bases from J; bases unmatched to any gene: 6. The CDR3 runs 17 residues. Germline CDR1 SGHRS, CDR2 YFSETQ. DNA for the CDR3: TGCGCCAGCAGAGGGACTAGCGGGAGTTTGGACACCGGGGAGCTGTTTTTT. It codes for CASRGTSGSLDTGELFF. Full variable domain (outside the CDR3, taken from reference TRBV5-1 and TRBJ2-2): KAGVTQTPRYLIKTRGQQVTLSCSPISGHRSVSWYQQTPGQGLQFLFEYFSETQRNKGNFPGRFSGRQFSNSRSEMNVSTLELGDSALYLCASRGTSGSLDTGELFFGEGSRLTVL.

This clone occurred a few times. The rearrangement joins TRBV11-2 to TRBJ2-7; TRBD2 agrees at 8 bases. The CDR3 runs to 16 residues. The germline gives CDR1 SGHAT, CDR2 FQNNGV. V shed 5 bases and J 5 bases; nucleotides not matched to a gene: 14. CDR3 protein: CASSKLSGTSIHEQYV. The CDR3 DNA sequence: TGTGCCAGCAGCAAACTCTCCGGGACTAGTATCCACGAGCAGTACGTC.

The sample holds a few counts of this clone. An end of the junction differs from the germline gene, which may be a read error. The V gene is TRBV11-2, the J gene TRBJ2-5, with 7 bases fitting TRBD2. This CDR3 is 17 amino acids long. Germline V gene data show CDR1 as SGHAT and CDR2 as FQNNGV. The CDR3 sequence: CASRQLGGLAGQKTQYF. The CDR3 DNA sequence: TGTGCCAGCAGACAACTCGGGGGGTTAGCGGGCCAAAAGACCCAGTACTTC. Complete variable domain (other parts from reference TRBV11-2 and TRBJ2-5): EAGVAQSPRYKIIEKRQSVAFWCNPISGHATLYWYQQILGQGPKLLIQFQNNGVVDDSQLPKDRFSAERLKGVDSTLKIQPAKLEDSAVYLCASRQLGGLAGQKTQYFGPGTRLLVL.

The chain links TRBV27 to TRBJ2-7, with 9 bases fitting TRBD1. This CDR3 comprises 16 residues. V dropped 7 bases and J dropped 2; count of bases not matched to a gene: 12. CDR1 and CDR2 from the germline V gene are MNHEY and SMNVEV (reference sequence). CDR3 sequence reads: CASMHLPGQGAYEQYF. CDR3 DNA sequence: TGTGCCAGCATGCACCTTCCGGGACAGGGAGCCTACGAGCAGTACTTC.

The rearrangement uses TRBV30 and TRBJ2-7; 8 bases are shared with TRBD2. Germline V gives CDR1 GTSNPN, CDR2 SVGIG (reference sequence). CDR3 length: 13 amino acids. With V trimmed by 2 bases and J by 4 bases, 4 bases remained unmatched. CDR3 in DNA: TGTGCCTGGAGTCGGGGGGGCATTTACGAGCAGTACTTC. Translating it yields CAWSRGGIYEQYF. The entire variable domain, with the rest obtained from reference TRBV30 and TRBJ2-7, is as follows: SQTIHQWPATLVQPVGSPLSLECTVEGTSNPNLYWYRQAAGRGLQLLFYSVGIGQISSEVPQNLSASRPQDRQFILSSKKLLLSDSGFYLCAWSRGGIYEQYFGPGTRLTVT.

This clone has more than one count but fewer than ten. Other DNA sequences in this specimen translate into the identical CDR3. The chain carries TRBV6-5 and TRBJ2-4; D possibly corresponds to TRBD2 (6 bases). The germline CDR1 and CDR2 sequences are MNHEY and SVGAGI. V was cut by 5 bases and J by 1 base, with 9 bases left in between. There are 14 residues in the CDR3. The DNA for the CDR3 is TGTGCCAGCAGTCCCGCGGGGGCCAAAAACATTCAGTACTTC. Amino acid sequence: CASSPAGAKNIQYF.

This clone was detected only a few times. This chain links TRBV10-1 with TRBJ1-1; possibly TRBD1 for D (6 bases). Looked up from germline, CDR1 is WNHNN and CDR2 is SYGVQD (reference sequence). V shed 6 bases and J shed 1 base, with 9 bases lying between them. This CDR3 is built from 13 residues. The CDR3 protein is CASSGQQNTEAFF. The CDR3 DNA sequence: TGCGCCAGCAGCGGACAGCAGAACACTGAAGCTTTCTTT.

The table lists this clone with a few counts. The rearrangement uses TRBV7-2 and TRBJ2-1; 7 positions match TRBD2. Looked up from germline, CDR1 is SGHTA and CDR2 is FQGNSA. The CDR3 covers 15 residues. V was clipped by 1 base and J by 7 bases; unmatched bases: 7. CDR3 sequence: CASSLDSGGHNEQFF. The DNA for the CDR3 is TGTGCCAGCAGCTTAGACTCGGGAGGTCATAATGAGCAGTTCTTC. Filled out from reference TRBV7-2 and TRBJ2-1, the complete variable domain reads GAGVSQSPSNKVTEKGKDVELRCDPISGHTALYWYRQSLGQGLEFLIYFQGNSAPDKSGLPSDRFSAERTGGSVSTLTIQRTQQEDSAVYLCASSLDSGGHNEQFFGPGTRLTVL.